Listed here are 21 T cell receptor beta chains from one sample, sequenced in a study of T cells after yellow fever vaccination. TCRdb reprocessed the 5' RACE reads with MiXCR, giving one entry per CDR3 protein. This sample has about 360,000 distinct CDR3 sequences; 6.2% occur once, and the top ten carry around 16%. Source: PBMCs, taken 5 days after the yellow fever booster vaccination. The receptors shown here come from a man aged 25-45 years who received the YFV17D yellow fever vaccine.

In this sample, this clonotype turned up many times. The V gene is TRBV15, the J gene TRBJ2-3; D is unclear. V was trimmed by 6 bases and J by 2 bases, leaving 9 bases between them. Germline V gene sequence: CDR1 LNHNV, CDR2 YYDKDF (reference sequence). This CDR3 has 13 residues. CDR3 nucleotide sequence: TGTGCCACCAGGTCCACCTCCACAGATACGCAGTATTTT. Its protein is CATRSTSTDTQYF.

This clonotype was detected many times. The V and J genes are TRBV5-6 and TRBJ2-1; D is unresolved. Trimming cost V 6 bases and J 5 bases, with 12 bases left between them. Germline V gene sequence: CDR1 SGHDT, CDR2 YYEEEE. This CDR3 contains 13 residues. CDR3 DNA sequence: TGTGCCAGCACCACCCGGGCGAACAATGAGCAGTTCTTC. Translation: CASTTRANNEQFF.

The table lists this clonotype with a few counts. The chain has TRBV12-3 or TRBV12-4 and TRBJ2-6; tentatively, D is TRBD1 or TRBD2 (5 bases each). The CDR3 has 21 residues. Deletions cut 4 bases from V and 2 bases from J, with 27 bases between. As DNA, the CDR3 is TGTGCCAGCAGTTGGATTGGGTCGGGGCTGAAGACCGGGGCTGGGGCCAACGTCCTGACTTTC. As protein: CASSWIGSGLKTGAGANVLTF.

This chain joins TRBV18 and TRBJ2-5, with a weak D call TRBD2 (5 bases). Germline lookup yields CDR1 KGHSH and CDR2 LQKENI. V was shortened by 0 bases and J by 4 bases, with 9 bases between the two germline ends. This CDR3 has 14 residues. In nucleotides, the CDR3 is TGTGCCAGCTCACCACCGGTCCGGGGAGAGACCCAGTACTTC. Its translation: CASSPPVRGETQYF. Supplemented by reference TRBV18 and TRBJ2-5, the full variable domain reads NAGVMQNPRHLVRRRGQEARLRCSPMKGHSHVYWYRQLPEEGLKFMVYLQKENIIDESGMPKERFSAEFPKEGPSILRIQQVVRGDSAAYFCASSPPVRGETQYFGPGTRLLVL.

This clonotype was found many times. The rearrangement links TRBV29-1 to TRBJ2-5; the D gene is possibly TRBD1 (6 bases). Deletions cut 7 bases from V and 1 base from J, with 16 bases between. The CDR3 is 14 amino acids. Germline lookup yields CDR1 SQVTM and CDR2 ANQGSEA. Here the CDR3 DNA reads TGCAGCGCGCAAGGGGACAAAACCCAAGAGACCCAGTACTTC. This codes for CSAQGDKTQETQYF. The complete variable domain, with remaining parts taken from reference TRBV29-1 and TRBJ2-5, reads SAVISQKPSRDICQRGTSLTIQCQVDSQVTMMFWYRQQPGQSLTLIATANQGSEATYESGFVIDKFPISRPNLTFSTLTVSNMSPEDSSIYLCSAQGDKTQETQYFGPGTRLLVL.

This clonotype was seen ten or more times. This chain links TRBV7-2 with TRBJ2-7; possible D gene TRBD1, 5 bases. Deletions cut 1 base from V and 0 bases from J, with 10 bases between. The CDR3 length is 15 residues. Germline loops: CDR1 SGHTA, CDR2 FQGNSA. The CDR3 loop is CASSLEGKASYEQYF. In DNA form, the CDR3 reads TGTGCCAGCAGCTTAGAGGGGAAAGCCTCCTACGAGCAGTACTTC.

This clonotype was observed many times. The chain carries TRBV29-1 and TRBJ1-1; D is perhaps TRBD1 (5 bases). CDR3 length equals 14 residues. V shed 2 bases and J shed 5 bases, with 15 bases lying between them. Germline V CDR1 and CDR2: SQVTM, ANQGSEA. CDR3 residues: CSVERGGLWTEAFF. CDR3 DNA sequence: TGCAGCGTTGAAAGGGGAGGACTCTGGACTGAAGCTTTCTTT.

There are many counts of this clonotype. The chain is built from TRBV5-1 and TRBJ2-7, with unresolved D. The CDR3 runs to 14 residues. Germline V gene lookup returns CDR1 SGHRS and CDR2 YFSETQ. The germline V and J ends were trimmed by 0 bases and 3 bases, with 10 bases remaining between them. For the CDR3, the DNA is TGCGCCAGCAGCTTGGAGTCAGTCCTCTACGAGCAGTACTTC. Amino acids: CASSLESVLYEQYF.

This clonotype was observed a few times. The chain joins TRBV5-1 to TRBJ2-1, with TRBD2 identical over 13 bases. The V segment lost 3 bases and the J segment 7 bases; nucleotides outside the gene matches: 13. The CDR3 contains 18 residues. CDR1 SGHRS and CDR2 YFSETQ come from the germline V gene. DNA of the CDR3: TGCGCCAGCAGCTCTGACAGGGCGGGACTAGCGGGACGGAATGAGCAGTTCTTC. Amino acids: CASSSDRAGLAGRNEQFF. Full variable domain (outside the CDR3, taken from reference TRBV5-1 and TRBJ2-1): KAGVTQTPRYLIKTRGQQVTLSCSPISGHRSVSWYQQTPGQGLQFLFEYFSETQRNKGNFPGRFSGRQFSNSRSEMNVSTLELGDSALYLCASSSDRAGLAGRNEQFFGPGTRLTVL.

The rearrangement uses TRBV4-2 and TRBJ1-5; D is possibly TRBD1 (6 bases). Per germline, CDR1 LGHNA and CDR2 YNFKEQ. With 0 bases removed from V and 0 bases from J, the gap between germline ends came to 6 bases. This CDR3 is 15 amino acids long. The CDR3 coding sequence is TGTGCCAGCAGCCAAGACAGGGGTAGCAATCAGCCCCAGCATTTT. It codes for CASSQDRGSNQPQHF.

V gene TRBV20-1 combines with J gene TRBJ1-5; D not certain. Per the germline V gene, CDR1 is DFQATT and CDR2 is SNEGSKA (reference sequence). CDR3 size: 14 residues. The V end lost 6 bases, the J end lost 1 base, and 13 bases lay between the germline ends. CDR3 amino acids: CSAKNTASNQPQHF. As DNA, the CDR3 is TGCAGTGCAAAGAACACAGCCAGCAATCAGCCCCAGCATTTT.

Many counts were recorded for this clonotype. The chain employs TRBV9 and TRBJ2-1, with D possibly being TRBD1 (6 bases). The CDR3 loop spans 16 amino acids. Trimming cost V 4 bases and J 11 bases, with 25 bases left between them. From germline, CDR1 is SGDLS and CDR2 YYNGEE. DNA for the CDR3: TGTGCCAGCAGCCAGTCACGCGAAGGGGGAACGCTCAAGCAGTTCTTC. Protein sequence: CASSQSREGGTLKQFF.

The CDR3: CASTSTADTQYF. The CDR3 DNA sequence: TGTGCCAGCACTTCGACGGCAGATACGCAGTATTTT. The gene calls are TRBV7-9 and TRBJ2-3, with D unclear. This CDR3 contains 12 residues. V lost 7 bases and J lost 4, with 9 bases in between. Germline CDR1 reads SEHNR; CDR2 reads FQNEAQ (reference sequence).

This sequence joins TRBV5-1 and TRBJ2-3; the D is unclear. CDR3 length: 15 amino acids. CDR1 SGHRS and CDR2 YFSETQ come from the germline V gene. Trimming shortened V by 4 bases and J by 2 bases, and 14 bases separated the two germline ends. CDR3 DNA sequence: TGCGCCAGCAGCCAGGCGGACCTCTTCACAGATACGCAGTATTTT. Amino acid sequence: CASSQADLFTDTQYF.

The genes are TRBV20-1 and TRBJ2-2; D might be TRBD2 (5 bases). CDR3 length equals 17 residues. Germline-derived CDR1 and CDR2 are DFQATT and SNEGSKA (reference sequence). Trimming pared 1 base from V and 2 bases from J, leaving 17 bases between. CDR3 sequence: CSARGSPGRPNTGELFF. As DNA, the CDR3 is TGCAGTGCTAGAGGTTCTCCGGGAAGACCCAACACCGGGGAGCTGTTTTTT.

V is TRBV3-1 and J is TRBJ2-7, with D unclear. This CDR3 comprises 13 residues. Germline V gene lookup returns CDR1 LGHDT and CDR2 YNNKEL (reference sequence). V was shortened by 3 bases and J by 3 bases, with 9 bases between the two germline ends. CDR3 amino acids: CASSQDARYEQYF. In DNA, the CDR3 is TGTGCCAGCAGCCAGGACGCACGCTACGAGCAGTACTTC.

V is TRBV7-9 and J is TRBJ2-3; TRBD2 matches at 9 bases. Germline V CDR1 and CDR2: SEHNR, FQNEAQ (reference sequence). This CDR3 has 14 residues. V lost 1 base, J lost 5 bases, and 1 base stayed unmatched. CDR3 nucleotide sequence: TGTGCCAGCAGCTTAGTAGCGGGAGAAGATACGCAGTATTTT. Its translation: CASSLVAGEDTQYF.

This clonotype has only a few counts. CDR3 nucleotide sequence: TGTGCCAGCATAGAGCTAGCGCACCCCTACAATGAGCAGTTCTTC. Translation: CASIELAHPYNEQFF. The rearrangement links TRBV2 to TRBJ2-1; TRBD2 might be the D (6 bases). The V end was cut by 7 bases, the J end by 2 bases, with 15 bases between. The CDR3 spans 15 residues. From germline, CDR1 is SNHLY and CDR2 FYNNEI.

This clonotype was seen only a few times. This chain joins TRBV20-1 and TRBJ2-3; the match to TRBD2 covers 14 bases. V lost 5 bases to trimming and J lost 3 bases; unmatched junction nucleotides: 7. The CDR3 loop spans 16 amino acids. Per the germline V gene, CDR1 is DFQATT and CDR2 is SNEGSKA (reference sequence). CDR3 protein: CSASSGTSGRTDTQYF. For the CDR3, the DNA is TGCAGTGCTTCTTCCGGGACTAGCGGGAGAACAGATACGCAGTATTTT.

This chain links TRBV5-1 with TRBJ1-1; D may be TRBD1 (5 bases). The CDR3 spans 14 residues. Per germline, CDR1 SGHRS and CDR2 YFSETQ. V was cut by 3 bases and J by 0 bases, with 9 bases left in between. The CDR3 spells CASSSREMNTEAFF. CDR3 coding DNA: TGCGCCAGCAGCTCCAGGGAAATGAACACTGAAGCTTTCTTT.

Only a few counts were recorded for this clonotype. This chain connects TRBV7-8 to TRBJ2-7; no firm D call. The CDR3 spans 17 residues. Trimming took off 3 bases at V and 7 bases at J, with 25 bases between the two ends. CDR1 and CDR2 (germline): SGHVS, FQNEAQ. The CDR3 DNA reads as TGTGCCAGCAGCTTCAAACGGGTAACGGATAGTCGCGGTGAGCAGTACTTC. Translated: CASSFKRVTDSRGEQYF.